This passage covers 5 T cell receptor beta chains from one sample sequenced in a study of tumor-infiltrating lymphocytes in primary liver carcinoma. Researchers generated TCR beta cDNA from 500 ng of total RNA, relying on a constant-region primer. Slightly modified ARM-PCR, run as three nested multiplex PCR rounds, produced the TCR beta libraries. Forward primers for TRBV1-TRBV30 and a C-beta reverse primer served the first two PCR rounds, at 10 cycles each. TCRdb called the multiplex PCR reads again in MiXCR, with one record for every CDR3 protein. Altogether 95,000 to 150,000 distinct CDR3 sequences are present, 65% being singletons, with the ten largest covering 9.3%. Both RNA and DNA were isolated together from about 21-30 mg of bulk tissue that had not been sorted. Sequenced: liver tumor tissue from sampling region 1. As to subset: tumor region T1, superior pole. All receptors derive from a woman aged 60-70 years with primary liver carcinoma and hepatitis B virus infection.

In the case of this clonotype: Here the CDR3 omits its conserved ending phenylalanine or tryptophan, so a read error is the likely source. The chain joins TRBV29-1 to TRBJ2-1; TRBD2 agrees at 13 bases. This CDR3 is 18 amino acids long. In germline, CDR1 is SQVTM, CDR2 ANQGSEA. V shed 4 bases, J shed 3 bases, and the junction held 12 bases outside the gene matches. The CDR3 region is CSVVGTSGKAAIYNEQFV. The CDR3 nucleotides read TGCAGCGTTGTAGGGACTAGCGGGAAGGCCGCGATCTACAATGAGCAGTTCGTC.

For this clonotype: Being one base from a much bigger clone, this may be a read error. The chain employs TRBV6-5 and TRBJ2-1; TRBD2 matches 12 bases. Looked up from germline, CDR1 is MNHEY and CDR2 is SVGAGI. V lost 7 bases to trimming and J lost 10 bases; unmatched junction nucleotides: 11. The CDR3 loop spans 15 amino acids. Here the CDR3 reads CASNSSGRGLKEQFF. DNA for the CDR3: TGTGCCAGCAATTCTAGCGGGAGGGGCCTGAAGGAGCAGTTCTTC.

Points on this clonotype: This sequence may be a read error, since a much larger clone differs from it by one base. CDR3 sequence: CASSFTSGTPGANVLTF. DNA for the CDR3: TGTGCCAGCAGTTTTACGTCTGGGACCCCTGGGGCCAACGTCCTGACTTTC. The genes are TRBV12-3 or TRBV12-4 and TRBJ2-6; either TRBD1 or TRBD2 may supply D (5 bases each). Trimming took off 3 bases at V and 2 bases at J, with 14 bases between the two ends. The CDR3 contains 17 residues.

The chain joins TRBV11-1 to TRBJ2-1, with TRBD1 as a possible D gene (7 bases). The CDR3 totals 14 residues. The V gene lost 5 bases and the J gene lost 12 bases, with 20 bases spanning the gap. Germline V gene data show CDR1 as SGHAT and CDR2 as FQDESV (reference sequence). The CDR3 spells CASSEIMTGRGQFF. CDR3 DNA sequence: TGTGCCAGCAGCGAGATCATGACAGGGCGGGGGCAGTTCTTC.

This clonotype was picked up a small number of times. V and J are TRBV20-1 and TRBJ1-2, with 7 bases that match TRBD1. Germline V CDR1 and CDR2: DFQATT, SNEGSKA (reference sequence). The length of the CDR3 is 14 residues. V dropped 3 bases and J dropped 2; count of bases not matched to a gene: 6. The CDR3 here is CSASVGQINYGYTF. DNA of the CDR3: TGCAGTGCTAGTGTGGGACAGATAAACTATGGCTACACCTTC.